These T cell receptor beta chains were read from a single sample in a study of cytomegalovirus exposure and HLA in healthy donors. Measured with immunoSEQ multiplex PCR; TCRdb has only the in-frame clones, and not every one. The table lists around 200,000 clones, approximately 70% of them singletons. Sequenced sample: PBMCs. These receptors all stem from a man between 40 and 49 years old in good health and CMV-seropositive. The CDR3 runs from the conserved cysteine through the conserved F or W. Each record gives: J gene, V gene, D gene, clone size, CDR3 DNA, CDR3 protein. The D gene is left open where the match is weak. Clone size, where shown, is once, few, many, or a class for clones that have expanded.

>TRBJ2-2|TRBV2|.|.
TGTGCCAGCAGACAGGATACGAACACCGGGGAGCTGTTTTTT
CASRQDTNTGELFF
>TRBJ2-7|TRBV5-1|TRBD1|.
TGCGCCAGCAGCTTTCCAGGGGGCGAGCAGTACTTC
CASSFPGGEQYF
>TRBJ1-1|TRBV7-2|.|once
TGTGCCAGCAGCTTACGGTTCAGCGTGGTCGGTACTGAAGCTTTCTTT
CASSLRFSVVGTEAFF
>TRBJ2-3|TRBV5-1|TRBD2|.
TGCGCCAGCAGCTTTGCGGGGGGATGGACAGATACGCAGTATTTT
CASSFAGGWTDTQYF
>TRBJ1-2|TRBV5-4|.|.
TGTGCCAGCAGCTCCGGGAGGAGCTATGGCTACACCTTC
CASSSGRSYGYTF
>TRBJ1-4|TRBV21-1|.|.
TGTGCCAGCAGCAAATGGGGCTCTTCGACAACTAATGAAAAACTGTTTTTT
CASSKWGSSTTNEKLFF
>TRBJ2-3|TRBV5-3|.|.
TGTGCCAGAAGCCCCAGACTCCACACTAGCACAGATACGCAGTATTTT
CARSPRLHTSTDTQYF
>TRBJ1-2|TRBV10-2|.|.
TGCGCCAGCAGTGAATGGAGACGAAATGGCTACACCTTC
CASSEWRRNGYTF
>TRBJ1-5|TRBV28|TRBD1|.
TGTGCCAGCAGTCCCGTTCGATCAGTAGGGGGCAGTCAGCCCCAGCATTTT
CASSPVRSVGGSQPQHF
>TRBJ2-7|TRBV4-1|.|.
TGCGCCAGCAGCCTTCAAACCAGGGCCTCCTACGAGCAGTACTTC
CASSLQTRASYEQYF
>TRBJ2-3|TRBV11-2|TRBD1|once
TGTGCCAGCAGCTTAGGGTCGACAGGGCCCAGCACAGATACGCAGTATTTT
CASSLGSTGPSTDTQYF
>TRBJ1-1|TRBV28|TRBD1|once
TGTGCCAGCAGTCCAGGGGGGCTTGACACTGAAGCTTTCTTT
CASSPGGLDTEAFF
>TRBJ2-2|TRBV4-3|TRBD1|.
TGCGCCAGCAGCCAAGAGACAGGGGAAGGCGGGGAGCTGTTTTTT
CASSQETGEGGELFF
>TRBJ1-2|TRBV6-1|.|.
TGTGCCAGCAGTGAAGCCCTCGGGACAATTTATGGCTACACCTTC
CASSEALGTIYGYTF
>TRBJ2-1|TRBV4-1|.|.
TGCGCCAGCAGCCACGTACCCTCAGGTGAGCAGTTCTTC
CASSHVPSGEQFF
>TRBJ2-7|TRBV5-1|TRBD2|.
TGCGCCAGCAGCTTGGCCTCAGCGGGGTTCCACGAGCAGTACTTC
CASSLASAGFHEQYF
>TRBJ2-1|TRBV27|TRBD2|.
TGTGCCAGCAGTCCCTCCCCGAGCGGGGGAATCAATGAGCAGTTCTTC
CASSPSPSGGINEQFF
>TRBJ1-5|TRBV19|.|few
TGTGCCAGTCGGACCGGACATCTCGGGTTAGGCCAGCCCCAGCATTTT
CASRTGHLGLGQPQHF
>TRBJ2-3|TRBV27|.|.
TGTGCCAGCGGAACCCGGACTAGCACAGATACGCAGTATTTT
CASGTRTSTDTQYF
>TRBJ2-4|TRBV7-2|.|.
TGTGCCAGCAGCTTAGCGGGGGGAGCGACGGGGGACATTCAGTACTTC
CASSLAGGATGDIQYF
>TRBJ2-2|TRBV10-1|.|.
TGCGCCAGCCTCATGCCCCACTCTAACCCCGGGGAGCTGTTTTTT
CASLMPHSNPGELFF
>TRBJ1-1|TRBV6-1|TRBD1|once
TGTGCCAGCAGTGTAGACAGGGGGCGCGGAGCTTTCTTT
CASSVDRGRGAFF
>TRBJ2-3|TRBV28|TRBD2|.
TGTGCCAGCAGTTTCCGGCGGGGGGTCGATACGCAGTATTTT
CASSFRRGVDTQYF
>TRBJ1-2|TRBV25-1|.|.
TGTGCCAGCAGTGAAACAAGTAACTATGGCTACACCTTC
CASSETSNYGYTF
>TRBJ1-5|TRBV2|.|.
TGTGCCAGCAGAGCCGGACAGCCAAGGGGGCCCCAGCATTTT
CASRAGQPRGPQHF
>TRBJ2-5|TRBV7-9|TRBD1|.
TGTGCCAGCAGCTTACCAGGGGGCGCAGAGACCCAGTACTTC
CASSLPGGAETQYF
>TRBJ2-2|TRBV5-1|TRBD2|.
TGCGCCAGCAGCCATGGACAACGGGAGGGCACCGGGGAGCTGTTTTTT
CASSHGQREGTGELFF
>TRBJ1-3|TRBV6-5|.|.
TGTGCCAGCAGACAGGGAAACACCATATATTTT
CASRQGNTIYF
>TRBJ2-1|TRBV5-1|TRBD2|.
TGCGCCAGCAGACCACTAGCGGGGGGACTGAATGAGCAGTTCTTC
CASRPLAGGLNEQFF
>TRBJ1-1|TRBV7-6|.|.
TGTGCCAGCAGCTTACGAGGGGGACCCACTGAAGCTTTCTTT
CASSLRGGPTEAFF
>TRBJ1-1|TRBV19|.|few
TGTGCCAGTAGTATCCGTTCCGGGGGTAACACTGAAGCTTTCTTT
CASSIRSGGNTEAFF
>TRBJ1-5|TRBV30|.|.
TGTGCCTGGAGTGTAGGGCAGAAAGGGGAGGGCAATCAGCCCCAGCATTTT
CAWSVGQKGEGNQPQHF
>TRBJ1-2|TRBV5-4|TRBD1|.
TGTGCCAGCAGCGTTCCCCCGGGACAGGGGGCTGGCGGCTACACCTTC
CASSVPPGQGAGGYTF
>TRBJ2-5|TRBV7-6|.|.
TGTGCCAGCAGCTCCCCCCTAGGGCGGGTAAAGACCCAGTACTTC
CASSSPLGRVKTQYF
>TRBJ2-3|TRBV27|.|.
TGTGCCAGCAGTTTATCGGTACTAGCCTATACGCAGTATTTT
CASSLSVLAYTQYF
>TRBJ1-2|TRBV6-6|.|.
TGTGCCAGCAGTTACGCGGCAGGGACAGGCTACACCTTC
CASSYAAGTGYTF
>TRBJ1-4|TRBV4-1|.|few
TGCGCCAGCAGTCCAGTCGGGGTAACTAATGAAAAACTGTTTTTT
CASSPVGVTNEKLFF
>TRBJ1-4|TRBV4-2|.|few
TGTGCCAGCAGCCAAGGCGGTTCTTGGCAGAATAATGAAAAACTGTTTTTT
CASSQGGSWQNNEKLFF
>TRBJ2-2|TRBV5-4|TRBD2|.
TGTGCCAGTTCCCCTAGCGGGTCATCCACCGGGGAGCTGTTTTTT
CASSPSGSSTGELFF
>TRBJ2-7|TRBV5-6|TRBD2|.
TGTGCCAGCAGCGTCTCGGGGGGGGCCTACTACGAGCAGTACTTC
CASSVSGGAYYEQYF
>TRBJ1-6|TRBV21-1|.|.
TGTGCCAGCAGCATCCTACAGGGGGTAATTTGTAATTCACCCCTCCACTTT
CASSILQGVICNSPLHF
>TRBJ2-3|TRBV6-5|TRBD1|.
TGTGCCAGCAGTTACTCGGGGACAGGGGAAGATACGCAGTATTTT
CASSYSGTGEDTQYF
>TRBJ1-2|TRBV7-8|TRBD1|few
TGTGCCAGCAGCCGGGACAGGCGAGAGGATGGCTACACCTTC
CASSRDRREDGYTF
>TRBJ2-7|TRBV9|.|.
TGTGCCAGCAGCGAGGGGGACACGTCCTACGAGCAGTACTTC
CASSEGDTSYEQYF
>TRBJ2-5|TRBV4-2|.|.
TGTGCCAGCAGCCAACGCGGGGTGGCTGGGGAGACCCAGTACTTC
CASSQRGVAGETQYF
>TRBJ1-1|TRBV28|.|.
TGTGCCAGCAGTTTACAGGGGTGGGACACTGAAGCTTTCTTT
CASSLQGWDTEAFF
>TRBJ2-5|TRBV19|.|.
TGTGCCAGTAGTCAAGGAGGGGGCGAGGAGACCCAGTACTTC
CASSQGGGEETQYF
>TRBJ1-5|TRBV19|.|once
TGTGCCAGTACCTACTTTGGGGGGGGACGAGTATCGAATCAGCCCCAGCATTTT
CASTYFGGGRVSNQPQHF
>TRBJ1-2|TRBV9|TRBD1|.
TGTGCCAGCAGCCGCGTGAGGGGACAGGGGAGAGGCTACACCTTC
CASSRVRGQGRGYTF
>TRBJ1-6|TRBV7-9|.|.
TGTGCCAGCAGCCCGCTGAGCTCCTATAATTCACCCCTCCACTTT
CASSPLSSYNSPLHF
>TRBJ1-1|TRBV7-3|TRBD1|few
TGTGCCAGCAGCTTAACAGGGGGCGCAAACACTGAAGCTTTCTTT
CASSLTGGANTEAFF
>TRBJ1-5|TRBV9|.|few
TGTGCCAGCAGCCGGGATGGAAATCAGCCCCAGCATTTT
CASSRDGNQPQHF
>TRBJ1-2|TRBV4-3|.|.
TGCGCCAGCAGCCAAGATCCCGGGAGCGGCTATGGCTACACCTTC
CASSQDPGSGYGYTF
>TRBJ2-3|TRBV28|TRBD2|.
TGTGCCAGCAGTCCGATAGCGGGGGAGCTTTTTAATACGCAGTATTTT
CASSPIAGELFNTQYF
>TRBJ2-3|TRBV29-1|.|.
TGCAGCGGTCAACAGGGAGGCACAGATACGCAGTATTTT
CSGQQGGTDTQYF
>TRBJ1-1|TRBV4-1|.|few
TGCGCCAGCAGCCAAGACACAGCGGCCAGGAACACTGAAGCTTTCTTT
CASSQDTAARNTEAFF
>TRBJ1-2|TRBV28|TRBD1|few
TGTGCCAGCAGTAAGGGACAGGGGTGGAGCTACACCTTC
CASSKGQGWSYTF
>TRBJ2-7|TRBV2|TRBD2|once
TGTGCCAGCAAAATGCGGGGGAGCTCCTACGAGCAGTACTTC
CASKMRGSSYEQYF
>TRBJ2-5|TRBV7-2|.|.
TGTGCCAGCAGTCGCAGGGAAGGAGAGACCCAGTACTTC
CASSRREGETQYF
>TRBJ2-7|TRBV5-1|.|.
TGCGCCAGCAGCTGGGATGACTACGAGCAGTACTTC
CASSWDDYEQYF